One sample yielded the 12 T cell receptor beta chains listed below, sequenced in a study of shared clonotypes between healthy human individuals. Data came from immunoSEQ multiplex PCR; TCRdb stores just in-frame clones and leaves some out. The sample holds roughly 1,100,000 clones, 65% to 75% seen once. The sequencing input was memory CD4+ T cells sorted from blood. Stated subset: CD45RA-negative fraction. The origin of the receptors is a young man in good health.

This clone was counted a single time. The V and J genes are TRBV7-8 and TRBJ1-6; 7 bases map to TRBD1. Germline CDR1 and CDR2: SGHVS and FQNEAQ. This CDR3 contains 15 residues. V gave up 2 bases and J gave up 10 bases; unmatched junction bases: 8. The CDR3: CASSLWEGARSPLHF. Here the CDR3 DNA reads TGTGCCAGCAGCTTATGGGAGGGGGCGAGATCACCCCTCCACTTT.

The V call is TRBV5-6, the J call TRBJ1-1, with D tentatively TRBD1 (6 bases). Trimming shortened V by 0 bases and J by 2 bases, and 14 bases separated the two germline ends. Germline V gene lookup returns CDR1 SGHDT and CDR2 YYEEEE. The CDR3 runs 16 residues. The CDR3 loop reads CASSLDAGASNTEAFF. CDR3 DNA: TGTGCCAGCAGCTTGGATGCAGGGGCTTCTAACACTGAAGCTTTCTTT.

The V gene is TRBV6-6, the J gene TRBJ1-4, with unresolved D. Germline CDR1 and CDR2: MNHNY and SVGAGI (reference sequence). The CDR3 contains 13 residues. V was shortened by 2 bases and J by 7 bases, with 8 bases between the two germline ends. CDR3 amino acids: CASSYVGSEKLFF. CDR3 coding DNA: TGTGCCAGCAGTTACGTCGGAAGTGAAAAACTGTTTTTT.

The chain combines TRBV5-1 with TRBJ1-1; TRBD1 matches at 8 bases. The germline V gene has CDR1 SGHRS and CDR2 YFSETQ. CDR3 length: 13 residues. Trimming removed 9 bases from V and 2 bases from J; junction bases left unmatched: 6. The CDR3 nucleotides are TGCGCCACCCGACAGGGGATCAACACTGAAGCTTTCTTT. Amino acids: CATRQGINTEAFF.

V usage is TRBV29-1 and J usage is TRBJ1-2; 9 bases are a match to TRBD1. CDR3 length: 17 amino acids. Germline CDR1 and CDR2: SQVTM and ANQGSEA. V lost 4 bases, J lost 6 bases, and 18 bases stayed unmatched. CDR3 loop: CSVAPLPSTGGGNGYTF. For the CDR3, the DNA is TGCAGCGTTGCCCCCCTCCCCTCGACAGGGGGAGGGAATGGCTACACCTTC.

The rearrangement joins TRBV2 to TRBJ1-1; TRBD1 matches 10 bases. Germline lookup yields CDR1 SNHLY and CDR2 FYNNEI. The CDR3 extends over 13 amino acids. The V gene end was trimmed by 4 bases and the J gene end by 8 bases; junction bases not matched to a gene: 4. CDR3 sequence: CASSVGQGGEAFF. CDR3 DNA sequence: TGTGCCAGCAGTGTAGGACAGGGGGGAGAAGCTTTCTTT.

This clone appeared once. The chain couples TRBV2 to TRBJ2-5; D uncertain. This CDR3 comprises 13 residues. CDR1 SNHLY and CDR2 FYNNEI come from the germline V gene. With 3 bases removed from V and 4 bases from J, the gap between germline ends came to 9 bases. The CDR3 bases are TGTGCCAGCAGTGAGAGTCGTACAGAGACCCAGTACTTC. The encoded protein is CASSESRTETQYF.

The chain uses TRBV5-4 and TRBJ2-7; 9 nucleotides match TRBD2. This CDR3 region has 16 residues. Germline loops: CDR1 SGHNT, CDR2 YYREEE (reference sequence). V gave up 4 bases and J gave up 0 bases; unmatched junction bases: 8. The CDR3 region is CASSPGGSGGSYEQYF. CDR3 sequence (DNA): TGTGCCAGCAGCCCTGGGGGTAGCGGGGGCTCCTACGAGCAGTACTTC. Full variable domain (remainder filled in from reference TRBV5-4 and TRBJ2-7): ETGVTQSPTHLIKTRGQQVTLRCSSQSGHNTVSWYQQALGQGPQFIFQYYREEENGRGNFPPRFSGLQFPNYSSELNVNALELDDSALYLCASSPGGSGGSYEQYFGPGTRLTVT.

This chain joins TRBV5-4 and TRBJ2-3; 10 bases agree with TRBD1. V trimming: 0 bases; J trimming: 4 bases; junction bases outside the gene matches: 5. The CDR3 consists of 16 residues. Germline V gives CDR1 SGHNT, CDR2 YYREEE (reference sequence). In DNA form, the CDR3 reads TGTGCCAGCAGCTTGGGTCGGACAGGGGGAGCAGATACGCAGTATTTT. It encodes CASSLGRTGGADTQYF.

The V and J genes are TRBV2 and TRBJ2-1; possible D gene TRBD1, 5 bases. Germline CDR1 SNHLY, CDR2 FYNNEI. The CDR3 sequence is 15 residues long. Trimming stripped 3 bases from V and 7 bases from J, with 16 bases between. CDR3 bases: TGTGCCAGCAGTGACAGGGCAAGAATTAGGAATGAGCAGTTCTTC. It yields the protein CASSDRARIRNEQFF.

The chain has TRBV5-1 and TRBJ1-6; D perhaps matches TRBD1 (5 bases). Per the germline V gene, CDR1 is SGHRS and CDR2 is YFSETQ. This CDR3 has 16 residues. V was pared by 0 bases and J by 4 bases, with 11 bases between. CDR3 sequence (DNA): TGCGCCAGCAGCTTGGAGGGGCGGTATTATAATTCACCCCTCCACTTT. It specifies CASSLEGRYYNSPLHF.

The chain is built from TRBV18 and TRBJ2-7; TRBD1 aligns across 7 bases. Germline-derived CDR1 and CDR2 are KGHSH and LQKENI. The V and J ends lost 0 bases and 1 base, in that order; junction bases with no gene match: 12. The CDR3 has 18 amino acids. The CDR3 region is CASSPPTEDRASSYEQYF. Here the CDR3 DNA reads TGTGCCAGCTCACCACCGACCGAAGACAGGGCTTCTTCCTACGAGCAGTACTTC.